The TCR beta chain under discussion was sequenced for a study of blood T cell repertoires in COVID-19. Turning to the study itself: Both acute and convalescent COVID-19 samples were obtained from the United States, Italy and Spain.

Generated by immunoSEQ multiplex PCR, the TCRdb table keeps only in-frame clones and is missing some. In the table there are 250,000 to 300,000 clones, around 83% of which are singletons. The CDR3 is 15 amino acids. CDR1 is SGDLS and CDR2 is YYNGEE in the germline V gene. The V gene end was trimmed by 0 bases and the J gene end by 3 bases; junction bases not matched to a gene: 2. Concerning this clone: Other nucleotide sequences in the sample specify the same CDR3.

This clonotype was obtained from a man aged 18 to 29 with active or convalescent COVID-19. What was sequenced was peripheral blood. The rearrangement uses TRBV9 and TRBJ2-1; 8 positions match TRBD2. The CDR3 bases are TGTGCCAGCAGCGTAGCCGGGGGGGGCTACAATGAGCAGTTCTTC. Translation: CASSVAGGGYNEQFF.